The TCR beta chain under discussion was sequenced for a study of CD8 T cells in Susac syndrome. This CDR3 region has 12 residues. In germline, CDR1 is DFQATT, CDR2 SNEGSKA (reference sequence). V lost 3 bases, J lost 6 bases, and 4 bases stayed unmatched. This clonotype has just one count. RNA, at roughly 0.5 to 1 ug, was reverse transcribed with random hexamers. The TCR beta CDR3 was amplified by immunoSEQ multiplex PCR across 54 Vbeta, 13 Jbeta. Using its own MiXCR run on the immunoSEQ multiplex PCR reads, TCRdb lists one record per CDR3 protein. The sample comprises 250,000 to 350,000 distinct CDR3 sequences, approximately 84% of which are singletons, and over 0.095% rests with the top ten.

The sequence was obtained from a human donor with multiple sclerosis. V gene TRBV20-1 combines with J gene TRBJ1-2, with TRBD1 matching over 7 bases. Material: CD8+ T cells from PBMCs. CDR3 nucleotides: TGCAGTGCTAGGGAGACAGGGCATGGCTACACCTTC. Translated: CSARETGHGYTF.